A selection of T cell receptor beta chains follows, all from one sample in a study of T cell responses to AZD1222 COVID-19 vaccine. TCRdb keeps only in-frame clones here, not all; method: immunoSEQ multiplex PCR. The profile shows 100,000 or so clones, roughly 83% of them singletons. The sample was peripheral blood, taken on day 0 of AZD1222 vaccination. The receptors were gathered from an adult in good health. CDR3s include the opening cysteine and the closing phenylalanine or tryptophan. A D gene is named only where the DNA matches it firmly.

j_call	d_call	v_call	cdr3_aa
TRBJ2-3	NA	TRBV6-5	CASARGLRDTQYF
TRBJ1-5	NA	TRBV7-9	CASSLVGNQPQHF
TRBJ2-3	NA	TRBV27	CASSLLPQGIRSTDTQYF
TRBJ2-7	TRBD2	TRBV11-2	CASSQGAGVSEQYF
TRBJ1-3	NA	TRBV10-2	CASSESPNTIYF
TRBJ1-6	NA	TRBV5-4	CASSLDTGNSPLHF
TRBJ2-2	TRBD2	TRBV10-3	CAIKPRTSGPNTGELFF
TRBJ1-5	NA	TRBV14	CASSPHSNQPQHF
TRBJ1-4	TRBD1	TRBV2	CASTRDRSLFF
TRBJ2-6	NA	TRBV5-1	CASSPGTSSGANVLTF
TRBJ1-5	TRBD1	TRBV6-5	CASSTIGQGRQPQHF
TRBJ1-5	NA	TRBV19	CASSIRGAGTKQPQHF
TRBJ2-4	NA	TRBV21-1	CASTQGPSKNIQYF
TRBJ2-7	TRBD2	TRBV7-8	CASNLAGASYEQYF
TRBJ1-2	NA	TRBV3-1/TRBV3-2	CASSQDTGFFGYTF
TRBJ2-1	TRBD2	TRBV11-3	CASSSAGGNEQFF
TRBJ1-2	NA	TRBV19	CASSIAGAGGYTF
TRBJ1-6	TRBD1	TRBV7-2	CASSLGQGANSPLHF
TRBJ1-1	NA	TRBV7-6	CASRGVNTEAFF
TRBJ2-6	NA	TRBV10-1	CASSAGANVLTF
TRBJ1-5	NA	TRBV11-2	CASSWGRSNQPQHF
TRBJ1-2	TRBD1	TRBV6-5	CASSLPGQGWYTF
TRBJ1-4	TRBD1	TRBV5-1	CASSFDRGREKLFF
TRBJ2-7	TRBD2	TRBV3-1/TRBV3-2	CASSLLAGAGEQYF
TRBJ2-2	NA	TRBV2	CASSVLARTGELFF
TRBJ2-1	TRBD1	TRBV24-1	CATSDQRGHYNEQFF
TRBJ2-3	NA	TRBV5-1	CASSLAYTDGADTQYF
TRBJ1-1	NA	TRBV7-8	CASSLVEGVTEAFF
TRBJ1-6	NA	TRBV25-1	CASTTTQGSPLHF